These 8 T cell receptor beta chains were sequenced from one sample in a study of regulatory T cells in long-lasting Graves disease. Building the TCR beta libraries relied on iRepertoire HTBI primers, and CDR3 regions underwent Arm-PCR. MiXCR, run by TCRdb on the multiplex PCR reads, gives a single entry per CDR3 protein. The sample carries around 460,000 distinct CDR3 sequences, roughly 22% recorded once. Time point described: persistent/refractory GD, antithyroid drugs over 5 years with positive TRAb. PBMCs were the source of the RNA used for TCR sequencing. This material consisted of peripheral blood mononuclear cells (PBMCs), taken when the disease was refractory, from a patient treated with antithyroid drugs. These receptors were obtained from a female donor with Graves disease.

This clonotype occurred a few times. This chain joins TRBV15 and TRBJ2-5; 10 nucleotides agree with TRBD1. Losses at the gene ends were 1 base for V and 4 bases for J; bases not matched to a gene: 12. The CDR3 totals 18 residues. Germline V CDR1 and CDR2: LNHNV, YYDKDF (reference sequence). For the CDR3, the DNA is TGTGCCACCAGCAGAGCTTACGAGGGACAGGGGTACGGAGAGACCCAGTACTTC. This translates into CATSRAYEGQGYGETQYF.

CDR3 amino acids: CASSRPGGRYPHEQYF. The CDR3 DNA reads as TGCGCCAGCAGCCGACCAGGGGGGCGATACCCTCACGAGCAGTACTTC. The gene calls are TRBV4-1 and TRBJ2-7; a possible D gene is TRBD1 (7 bases). The germline V gene has CDR1 MGHRA and CDR2 YSYEKL. The CDR3 contains 16 residues. V lost 4 bases, J lost 5 bases, and 21 bases lay in between.

This clonotype was seen only a few times. This sequence joins TRBV28 and TRBJ2-3; TRBD1 matches at 8 bases. The J segment lost 4 bases and the V segment lost 6 bases, leaving 6 bases of the junction unmatched. CDR3 length: 14 amino acids. Germline loops: CDR1 MDHEN, CDR2 SYDVKM. The CDR3 region has the DNA TGTGCCAGCAGCCACAGGGGGGACGCAGATACGCAGTATTTT. Protein sequence: CASSHRGDADTQYF.

The J gene is TRBJ2-5, the V gene TRBV15; no clear D gene. The germline CDR1 and CDR2 sequences are LNHNV and YYDKDF (reference sequence). The germline V and J ends were trimmed by 3 bases and 1 base, with 9 bases remaining between them. The CDR3 runs 14 residues. CDR3 sequence (DNA): TGTGCCACCAGCAGTCGTCAGGTCCAAGAGACCCAGTACTTC. Protein: CATSSRQVQETQYF.

The table lists this clonotype with many counts. The J gene is TRBJ1-2, the V gene TRBV28; no definite D call. There are 17 residues in the CDR3. CDR1 is MDHEN, CDR2 SYDVKM, per germline. The V end was cut by 2 bases, the J end by 1 base, with 17 bases between. This CDR3 reads CASSLLFEDGVNYGYTF. CDR3 DNA sequence: TGTGCCAGCAGTTTACTCTTCGAGGACGGAGTTAACTATGGCTACACCTTC.

The chain recombines TRBV28 with TRBJ2-7; 10 bases map to TRBD2. V lost 7 bases to trimming and J lost 3 bases; unmatched junction nucleotides: 9. The CDR3 has 15 amino acids. Per the germline V gene, CDR1 is MDHEN and CDR2 is SYDVKM. The CDR3 region is CASNTLAGGLYEQYF. The CDR3 DNA follows: TGTGCCAGCAACACCTTAGCGGGGGGACTCTACGAGCAGTACTTC.

This clonotype was observed at least ten times. The chain couples TRBV2 to TRBJ1-6; 9 positions match TRBD1. There are 11 residues in the CDR3. With V trimmed by 6 bases and J by 18 bases, 6 bases remained unmatched. The germline gives CDR1 SNHLY, CDR2 FYNNEI. CDR3 DNA: TGTGCCAGCAGCTTCCCGGACAGGGGCCACTTT. It codes for CASSFPDRGHF.

This clonotype was seen a few times. This rearrangement joins TRBV30 to TRBJ2-5; 7 nucleotides match TRBD2. The germline CDR1 and CDR2 sequences are GTSNPN and SVGIG (reference sequence). V was pared by 1 base and J by 4 bases, with 3 bases of the junction left unmatched. The CDR3 runs to 13 residues. The CDR3 nucleotides read TGTGCCTGGAGTGGAGGCGGGAGAGAGACCCAGTACTTC. Translation: CAWSGGGRETQYF. Together with reference TRBV30 and TRBJ2-5, the CDR3 gives the full variable domain: SQTIHQWPATLVQPVGSPLSLECTVEGTSNPNLYWYRQAAGRGLQLLFYSVGIGQISSEVPQNLSASRPQDRQFILSSKKLLLSDSGFYLCAWSGGGRETQYFGPGTRLLVL.